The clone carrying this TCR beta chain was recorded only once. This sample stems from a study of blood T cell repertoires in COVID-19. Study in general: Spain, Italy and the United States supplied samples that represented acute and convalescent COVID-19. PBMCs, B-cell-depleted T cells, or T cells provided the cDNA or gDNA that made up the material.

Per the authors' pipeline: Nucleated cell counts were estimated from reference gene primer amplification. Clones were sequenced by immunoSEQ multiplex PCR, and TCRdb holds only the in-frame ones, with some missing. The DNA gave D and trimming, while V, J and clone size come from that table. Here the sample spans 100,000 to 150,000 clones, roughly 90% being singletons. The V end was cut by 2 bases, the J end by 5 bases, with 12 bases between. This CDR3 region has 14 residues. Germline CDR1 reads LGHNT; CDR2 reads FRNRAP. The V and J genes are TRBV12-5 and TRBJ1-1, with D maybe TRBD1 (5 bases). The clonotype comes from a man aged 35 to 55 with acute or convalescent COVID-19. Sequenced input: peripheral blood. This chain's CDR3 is CASGLSFGGTEAFF. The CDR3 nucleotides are TGTGCTAGTGGTTTGAGTTTCGGGGGGACTGAAGCTTTCTTT. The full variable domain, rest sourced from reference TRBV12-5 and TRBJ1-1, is DARVTQTPRHKVTEMGQEVTMRCQPILGHNTVFWYRQTMMQGLELLAYFRNRAPLDDSGMPKDRFSAEMPDATLATLKIQPSEPRDSAVYFCASGLSFGGTEAFFGQGTRLTVV.